The 20 T cell receptor beta chains below were found in one sample sequenced in a study of PD-1 blockade in classical Hodgkin lymphoma. Sequenced by immunoSEQ multiplex PCR; TCRdb stores in-frame clones only, minus some. The sample carries 19,000 or so clones, 75% to 85% recorded once. Documented time point: cycle 4 day 1 (C4D1), after more than five weeks of nivolumab. Each and every patient relapsed after autologous stem cell transplantation, and patients got differing brentuximab vedotin exposure. Specimen: peripheral blood mononuclear cells (PBMCs), collected before the fourth cycle of nivolumab. These receptors originate from a human donor with classical Hodgkin lymphoma.

V and J are TRBV11-1 and TRBJ2-1; 9 bases agree with TRBD1. This CDR3 is 16 amino acids long. J was trimmed by 4 bases and V by 5 bases; bases with no gene match: 9. CDR1 and CDR2 (germline): SGHAT, FQDESV (reference sequence). The CDR3 coding sequence is TGTGCCAGCAGCCTCCGGGACAGGGTGGGGTACAATGAGCAGTTCTTC. Translating it yields CASSLRDRVGYNEQFF.

Judged by abundance, this clone is medium-sized. The V call is TRBV7-2, the J call TRBJ2-1; possibly TRBD1 for D (6 bases). This CDR3 has 12 residues. In germline, CDR1 is SGHTA, CDR2 FQGNSA. V lost 5 bases and J lost 7, with 9 bases in between. In nucleotides, the CDR3 is TGTGCCAGCAGCCTACAGGGAAATGAGCAGTTCTTC. Its translation: CASSLQGNEQFF.

The chain has TRBV7-9 and TRBJ1-4; D is perhaps TRBD1 (6 bases). This CDR3 spans 14 amino acids. Trimming pared 3 bases from V and 5 bases from J, leaving 10 bases between. Germline V gene data show CDR1 as SEHNR and CDR2 as FQNEAQ (reference sequence). The CDR3 loop reads CASSFAGANEKLFF. CDR3 in DNA: TGTGCCAGCAGCTTCGCAGGGGCGAATGAAAAACTGTTTTTT.

Remarks on this clone: One end of the junction is discordant with germline, which a read error may explain. The rearrangement joins TRBV19 to TRBJ2-3, with TRBD2 identical over 9 bases. Germline CDR1 is LNHDA and CDR2 is SQIVND (reference sequence). This CDR3 has 15 amino acids. For the CDR3, the DNA is TGTGCCAGTAGTACGACCGGGACTAGCAGAGATACGCAGTATTTT. Translation gives CASSTTGTSRDTQYF.

The chain joins TRBV2 to TRBJ2-7; 7 bases are a match to TRBD1. Germline CDR1 and CDR2: SNHLY and FYNNEI. V trimming: 6 bases; J trimming: 3 bases; junction bases outside the gene matches: 8. The CDR3 runs to 14 residues. This CDR3 reads CASRDTGTVYEQYF. In DNA, the CDR3 is TGTGCCAGCAGAGACACCGGGACAGTCTACGAGCAGTACTTC.

The genes are TRBV5-1 and TRBJ2-6; tentative D call: TRBD1 (6 bases). The CDR3 has 16 residues. Trimming shortened V by 2 bases and J by 3 bases, and 12 bases separated the two germline ends. From germline, CDR1 is SGHRS and CDR2 YFSETQ. The CDR3 DNA sequence: TGCGCCAGCAGCTTAGTACAGGGCTTTGGGGCCAACGTCCTGACTTTC. It is translated as CASSLVQGFGANVLTF.

The V gene is TRBV6-6, the J gene TRBJ2-5; the match to TRBD1 covers 9 bases. This CDR3 region has 16 residues. Losses at the gene ends were 2 bases for V and 4 bases for J; bases not matched to a gene: 8. Germline V CDR1 and CDR2: MNHNY, SVGAGI (reference sequence). Written as DNA, the CDR3 is TGTGCCAGCAGTTACAAACGGGACAGGGTCCGAGAGACCCAGTACTTC. This sequence encodes CASSYKRDRVRETQYF.

The V gene is TRBV4-1, the J gene TRBJ2-6; D is uncertain. This CDR3 spans 15 amino acids. V dropped 2 bases and J dropped 1 base, with 6 bases sitting between them. Germline CDR1 is MGHRA and CDR2 is YSYEKL. CDR3 loop: CASSQYQSGANVLTF. In DNA form, the CDR3 reads TGCGCCAGCAGCCAATATCAATCTGGGGCCAACGTCCTGACTTTC.

This clone occurred a few times. The chain employs TRBV6-6 and TRBJ1-2; D gene uncertain. CDR3 size: 13 residues. V was clipped by 2 bases and J by 6 bases, with 10 bases between them. CDR1 is MNHNY and CDR2 is SVGAGI in the germline V gene (reference sequence). The DNA of the CDR3 is TGTGCCAGCAGTTACACGCTCGGGAATGGCTACACCTTC. Its protein product is CASSYTLGNGYTF.

This clone has a handful of counts. The chain couples TRBV10-2 to TRBJ2-1, with a possible D match to TRBD2 (7 bases). Per germline, CDR1 WSHSY and CDR2 SAAADI. With 3 bases removed from V and 5 bases from J, the gap between germline ends came to 14 bases. This CDR3 spans 15 amino acids. DNA for the CDR3: TGCGCCAGCAGTGATTGGGGGGGCCCGAACAATGAGCAGTTCTTC. It encodes CASSDWGGPNNEQFF.

The V gene is TRBV7-6, the J gene TRBJ1-2, with 9 bases identical to TRBD1. V lost 2 bases to trimming and J lost 7 bases; unmatched junction nucleotides: 8. Germline assignment: CDR1 SGHVS and CDR2 FNYEAQ. The CDR3 is 15 amino acids. The CDR3 DNA follows: TGTGCCAGCAGCTTAATCTCTGGGACAGGGAGTGGCTACACCTTC. It is translated as CASSLISGTGSGYTF.

This chain links TRBV18 with TRBJ1-3; no clear D gene. Trimming shortened V by 0 bases and J by 0 bases, and 6 bases separated the two germline ends. Per germline, CDR1 KGHSH and CDR2 LQKENI. The CDR3 spans 15 residues. The CDR3 bases are TGTGCCAGCTCACCACCGGGGTTCTCTGGAAACACCATATATTTT. It specifies CASSPPGFSGNTIYF. Full variable domain (outside the CDR3, taken from reference TRBV18 and TRBJ1-3): NAGVMQNPRHLVRRRGQEARLRCSPMKGHSHVYWYRQLPEEGLKFMVYLQKENIIDESGMPKERFSAEFPKEGPSILRIQQVVRGDSAAYFCASSPPGFSGNTIYFGEGSWLTVV.

The genes are TRBV5-5 and TRBJ1-6, with D tentatively TRBD1 (6 bases). CDR1 and CDR2 (germline): SGHKS, YYEKEE (reference sequence). This CDR3 comprises 17 residues. Trimming removed 1 base from V and 7 bases from J, with 18 bases in between. The CDR3 nucleotides are TGTGCCAGCAGCTTGATCCCGTCGGCGGGGGGCAATTCACCCCTCCACTTT. It encodes CASSLIPSAGGNSPLHF.

The CDR3 sequence: CASSPVSQSYEQYF. CDR3 sequence (DNA): TGTGCCAGCTCACCAGTTAGTCAATCCTACGAGCAGTACTTC. The chain carries TRBV18 and TRBJ2-7; D unresolved. The CDR3 covers 14 residues. Trimming took off 2 bases at V and 1 base at J, with 9 bases between the two ends. Per germline, CDR1 KGHSH and CDR2 LQKENI.

This clone was seen only a few times. The V gene is TRBV10-3, the J gene TRBJ2-3, with D perhaps TRBD1 or TRBD2 (6 bases each). Trimming left V 9 bases short and J 0 bases short, with 13 bases between. CDR3 length: 14 amino acids. Per the germline V gene, CDR1 is ENHRY and CDR2 is SYGVKD. CDR3 protein: CAMGGEGSTDTQYF. The DNA for the CDR3 is TGTGCCATGGGGGGCGAGGGAAGCACAGATACGCAGTATTTT.

The CDR3 is CASSEPGTGAYYGYTF. CDR3 in DNA: TGTGCCAGCAGTGAACCTGGGACAGGGGCTTACTATGGCTACACCTTC. J is TRBJ1-2 and V is TRBV6-1; 10 bases map to TRBD1. Looked up from germline, CDR1 is MNHNS and CDR2 is SASEGT. V dropped 2 bases and J dropped 3; count of bases not matched to a gene: 6. The CDR3 extends over 16 amino acids.

This clone was seen just once. The V and J genes are TRBV7-4 and TRBJ2-6; D remains unclear. The germline V gene has CDR1 SGHVT and CDR2 SQSDAQ. The ends were cut back, 4 bases at V and 5 bases at J, with 9 bases in the middle. There are 14 residues in the CDR3. CDR3 nucleotide sequence: TGTGCCAGCAGCTCACAAAGTCGGGCCAACGTCCTGACTTTC. Translating gives CASSSQSRANVLTF. The full variable domain, its missing parts supplied by reference TRBV7-4 and TRBJ2-6, is GAGVSQSPRYKVAKRGRDVALRCDSISGHVTLYWYRQTLGQGSEVLTYSQSDAQRDKSGRPSGRFSAERPERSVSTLKIQRTEQGDSAVYLCASSSQSRANVLTFGAGSRLTVL.

This chain uses TRBV5-1 with TRBJ2-5, with TRBD2 as a possible D gene (6 bases). Trimming shortened V by 4 bases and J by 3 bases, and 13 bases separated the two germline ends. The CDR3 extends over 14 amino acids. Germline CDR1 reads SGHRS; CDR2 reads YFSETQ. The CDR3 DNA sequence: TGCGCCAGCAGCCGCGAACCGGGAGAAGAGACCCAGTACTTC. It yields the protein CASSREPGEETQYF.

The chain combines TRBV9 with TRBJ2-1; 11 bases are shared with TRBD2. Trimming cost V 4 bases and J 7 bases; bases outside gene matches: 10. Germline loops: CDR1 SGDLS, CDR2 YYNGEE. The CDR3 runs 16 residues. The DNA of the CDR3 is TGTGCCAGCAGCCCTACCCTAGCGGGAGGAGTTAATGAGCAGTTCTTC. It translates to CASSPTLAGGVNEQFF.

The chain couples TRBV5-1 to TRBJ2-5; no definite D call. Trimming took 4 bases from V and 1 from J, leaving 11 bases between them. Germline lookup yields CDR1 SGHRS and CDR2 YFSETQ. The CDR3 spans 14 residues. The CDR3 here is CASSKGGPQETQYF. CDR3 nucleotide sequence: TGCGCCAGCAGCAAGGGCGGACCCCAAGAGACCCAGTACTTC. Full variable domain (outside the CDR3, taken from reference TRBV5-1 and TRBJ2-5): KAGVTQTPRYLIKTRGQQVTLSCSPISGHRSVSWYQQTPGQGLQFLFEYFSETQRNKGNFPGRFSGRQFSNSRSEMNVSTLELGDSALYLCASSKGGPQETQYFGPGTRLLVL.